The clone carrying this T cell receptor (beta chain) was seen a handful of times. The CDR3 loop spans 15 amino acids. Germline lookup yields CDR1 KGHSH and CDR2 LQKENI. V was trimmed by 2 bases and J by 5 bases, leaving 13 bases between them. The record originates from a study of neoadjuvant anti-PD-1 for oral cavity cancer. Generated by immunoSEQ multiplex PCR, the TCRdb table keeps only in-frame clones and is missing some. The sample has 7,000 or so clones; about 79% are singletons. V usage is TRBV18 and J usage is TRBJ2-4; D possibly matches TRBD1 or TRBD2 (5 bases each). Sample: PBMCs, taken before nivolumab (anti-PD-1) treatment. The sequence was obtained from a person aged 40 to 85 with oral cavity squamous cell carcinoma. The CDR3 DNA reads TGTGCCAGCTCACCAGGGGGATTCAACCAAAACATTCAGTACTTC. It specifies CASSPGGFNQNIQYF.